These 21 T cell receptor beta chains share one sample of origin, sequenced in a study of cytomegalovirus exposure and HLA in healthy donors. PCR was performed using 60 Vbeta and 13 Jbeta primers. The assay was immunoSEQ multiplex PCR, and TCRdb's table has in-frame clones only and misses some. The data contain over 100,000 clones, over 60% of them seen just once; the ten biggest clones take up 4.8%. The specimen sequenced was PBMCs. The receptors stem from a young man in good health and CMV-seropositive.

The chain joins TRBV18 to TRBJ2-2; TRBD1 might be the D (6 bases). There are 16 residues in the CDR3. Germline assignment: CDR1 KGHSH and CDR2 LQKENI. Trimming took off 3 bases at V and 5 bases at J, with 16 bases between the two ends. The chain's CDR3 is CASSPWAGDGTGELFF. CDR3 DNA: TGTGCCAGCTCACCCTGGGCAGGGGACGGGACCGGGGAGCTGTTTTTT.

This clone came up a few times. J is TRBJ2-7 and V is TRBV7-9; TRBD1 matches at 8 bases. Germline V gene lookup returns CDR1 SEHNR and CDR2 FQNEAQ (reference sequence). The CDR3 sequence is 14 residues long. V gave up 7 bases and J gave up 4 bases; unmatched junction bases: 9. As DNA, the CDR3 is TGTGCCAGCACCCACGGAGGACAGGGTTACGAGCAGTACTTC. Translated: CASTHGGQGYEQYF.

The CDR3 nucleotides read TGTGCCAGCAGTTACGATGCGCGGGGGGCCTCCTACGAGCAGTACTTC. It codes for CASSYDARGASYEQYF. V gene TRBV6-5 combines with J gene TRBJ2-7; 8 nucleotides agree with TRBD2. The V segment lost 2 bases and the J segment 0 bases; nucleotides outside the gene matches: 6. Germline values: CDR1 MNHEY, CDR2 SVGAGI. CDR3 length: 16 amino acids.

The CDR3 bases are TGCGCCAGCAGCTTGGACAGGGAAAGCGGATATAATTCACCCCTCCACTTT. Amino acids: CASSLDRESGYNSPLHF. The gene calls are TRBV5-1 and TRBJ1-6; weak D call: TRBD1 (6 bases). The CDR3 runs to 17 residues. The V gene's germline CDR1 is SGHRS and CDR2 YFSETQ. Deletions cut 0 bases from V and 4 bases from J, with 14 bases between.

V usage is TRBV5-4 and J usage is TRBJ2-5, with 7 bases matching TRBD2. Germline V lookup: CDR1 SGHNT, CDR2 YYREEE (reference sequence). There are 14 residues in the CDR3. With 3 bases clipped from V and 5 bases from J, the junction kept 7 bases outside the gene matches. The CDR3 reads CASSSAGVTETQYF. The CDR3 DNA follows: TGTGCCAGCAGCTCGGCGGGGGTTACGGAGACCCAGTACTTC.

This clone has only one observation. The CDR3 here is CASSLLPDSYNEQFF. Written as DNA, the CDR3 is TGCGCCAGCAGCTTGTTGCCAGACTCCTACAATGAGCAGTTCTTC. V is TRBV5-1 and J is TRBJ2-1; D not resolved. The CDR3 loop spans 15 amino acids. Trimming shortened V by 1 base and J by 0 bases, and 8 bases separated the two germline ends. Germline CDR1 reads SGHRS; CDR2 reads YFSETQ.

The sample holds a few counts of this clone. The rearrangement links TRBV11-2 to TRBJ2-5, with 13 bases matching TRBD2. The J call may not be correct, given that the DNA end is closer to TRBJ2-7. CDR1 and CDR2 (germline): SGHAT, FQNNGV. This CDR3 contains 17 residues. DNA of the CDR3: TGTGCCAGCAGCCCCACTAGCGGGGGGGCCTTATTCAACGAGCAGTACTTC. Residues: CASSPTSGGALFNEQYF.

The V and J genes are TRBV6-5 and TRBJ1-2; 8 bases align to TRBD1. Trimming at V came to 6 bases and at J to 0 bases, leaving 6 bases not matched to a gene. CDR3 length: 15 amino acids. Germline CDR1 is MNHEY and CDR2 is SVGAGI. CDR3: CASRPSGGPNYGYTF. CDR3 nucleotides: TGTGCCAGCAGACCCTCAGGGGGCCCTAACTATGGCTACACCTTC.

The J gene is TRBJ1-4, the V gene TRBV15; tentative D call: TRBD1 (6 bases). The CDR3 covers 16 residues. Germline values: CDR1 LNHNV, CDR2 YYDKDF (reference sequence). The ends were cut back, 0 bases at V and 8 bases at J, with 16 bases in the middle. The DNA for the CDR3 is TGTGCCACCAGCAGAGATCGGGGGGGGCCAAGGGAAAAACTGTTTTTT. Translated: CATSRDRGGPREKLFF.

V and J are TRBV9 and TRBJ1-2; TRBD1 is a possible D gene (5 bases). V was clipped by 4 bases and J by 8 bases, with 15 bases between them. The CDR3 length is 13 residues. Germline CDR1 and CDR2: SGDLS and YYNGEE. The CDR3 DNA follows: TGTGCCAGCAGCCCGCTTGGGGGGGGAGGCTACACCTTC. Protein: CASSPLGGGGYTF.

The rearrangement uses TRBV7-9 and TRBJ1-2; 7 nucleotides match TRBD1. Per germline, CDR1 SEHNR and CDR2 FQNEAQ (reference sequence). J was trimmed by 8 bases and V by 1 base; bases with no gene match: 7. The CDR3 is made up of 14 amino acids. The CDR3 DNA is TGTGCCAGCAGCTTAGTACGACAGGGCGAGGGCTACACCTTC. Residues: CASSLVRQGEGYTF.

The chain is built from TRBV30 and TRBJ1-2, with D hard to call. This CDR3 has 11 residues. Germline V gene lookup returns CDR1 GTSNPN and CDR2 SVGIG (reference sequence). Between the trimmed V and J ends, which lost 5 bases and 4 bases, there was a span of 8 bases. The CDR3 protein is CAWGQTYGYTF. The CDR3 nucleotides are TGTGCCTGGGGGCAGACCTATGGCTACACCTTC.

This CDR3 reads CASSTTRTAEDGYTF. The CDR3 region has the DNA TGTGCCAGTAGTACAACCCGGACAGCTGAGGATGGCTACACCTTC. The J gene is TRBJ1-2, the V gene TRBV19, with D maybe TRBD1 (6 bases). This CDR3 region has 15 residues. Germline V gene data show CDR1 as LNHDA and CDR2 as SQIVND (reference sequence). V shed 4 bases and J shed 6 bases, with 18 bases lying between them.

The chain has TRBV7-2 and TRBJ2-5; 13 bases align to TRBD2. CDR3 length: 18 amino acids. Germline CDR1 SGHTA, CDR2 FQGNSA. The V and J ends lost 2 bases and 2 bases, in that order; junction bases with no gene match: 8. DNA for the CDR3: TGTGCCAGCAGCTTAAGCCGCCCGGGACTAGCGGGGCAAGAGACCCAGTACTTC. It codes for CASSLSRPGLAGQETQYF.

CDR3 protein: CASSIGGGGEKLFF. The CDR3 coding sequence is TGTGCCAGTAGTATAGGAGGGGGCGGTGAAAAACTGTTTTTT. The chain employs TRBV19 and TRBJ1-4; the match to TRBD1 covers 7 bases. With V trimmed by 1 base and J by 7 bases, 3 bases remained unmatched. This CDR3 contains 14 residues. The germline V gene encodes CDR1 LNHDA and CDR2 SQIVND (reference sequence).

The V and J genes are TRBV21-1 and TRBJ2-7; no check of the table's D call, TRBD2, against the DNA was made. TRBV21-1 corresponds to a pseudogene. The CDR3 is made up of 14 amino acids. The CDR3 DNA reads TGTGCCACCGAGGGGACTTCCGCCCCCTACGAGCAGTACTTC. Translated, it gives CATEGTSAPYEQYF.

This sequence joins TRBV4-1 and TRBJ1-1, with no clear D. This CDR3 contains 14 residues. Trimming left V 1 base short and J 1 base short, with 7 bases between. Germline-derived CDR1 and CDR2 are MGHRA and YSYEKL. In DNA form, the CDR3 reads TGCGCCAGCAGCCAAGGGCCCCGGAACACTGAAGCTTTCTTT. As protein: CASSQGPRNTEAFF.

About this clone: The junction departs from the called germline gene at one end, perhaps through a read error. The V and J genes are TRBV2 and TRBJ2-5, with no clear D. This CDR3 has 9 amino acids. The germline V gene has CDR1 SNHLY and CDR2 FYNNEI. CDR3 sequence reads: CASSDGADF. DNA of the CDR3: TGTGCCAGCAGTGATGGTGCGGACTTC.

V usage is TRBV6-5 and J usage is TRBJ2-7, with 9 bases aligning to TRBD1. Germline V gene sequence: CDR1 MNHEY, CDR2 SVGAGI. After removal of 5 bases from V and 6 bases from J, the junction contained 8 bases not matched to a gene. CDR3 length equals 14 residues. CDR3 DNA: TGTGCCAGCAGTCAAGACAGGGGGTCTGGCGAGCAGTACTTC. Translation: CASSQDRGSGEQYF.

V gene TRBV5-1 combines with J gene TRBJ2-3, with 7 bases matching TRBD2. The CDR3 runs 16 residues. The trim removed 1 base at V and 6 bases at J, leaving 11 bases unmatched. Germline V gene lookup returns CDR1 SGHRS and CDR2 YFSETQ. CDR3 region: CASSLIPGGGGDTQYF. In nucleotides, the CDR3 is TGCGCCAGCAGCTTGATCCCTGGCGGGGGTGGGGATACGCAGTATTTT. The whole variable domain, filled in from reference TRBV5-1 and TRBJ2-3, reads KAGVTQTPRYLIKTRGQQVTLSCSPISGHRSVSWYQQTPGQGLQFLFEYFSETQRNKGNFPGRFSGRQFSNSRSEMNVSTLELGDSALYLCASSLIPGGGGDTQYFGPGTRLTVL.

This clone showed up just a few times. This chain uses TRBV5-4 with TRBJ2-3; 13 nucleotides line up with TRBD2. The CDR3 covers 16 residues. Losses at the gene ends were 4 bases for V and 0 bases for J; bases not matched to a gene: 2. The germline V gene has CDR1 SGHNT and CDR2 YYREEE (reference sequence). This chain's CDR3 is CASSTGLAGSTDTQYF. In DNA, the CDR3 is TGTGCCAGCAGCACGGGACTAGCGGGGAGCACAGATACGCAGTATTTT. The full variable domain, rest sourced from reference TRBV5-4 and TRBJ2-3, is ETGVTQSPTHLIKTRGQQVTLRCSSQSGHNTVSWYQQALGQGPQFIFQYYREEENGRGNFPPRFSGLQFPNYSSELNVNALELDDSALYLCASSTGLAGSTDTQYFGPGTRLTVL.